This T cell receptor beta chain is from a study of shared clonotypes between healthy human individuals. Study overall: CD4 naive and memory got three plates each, CD8 naive two, CD8 memory one.

The CDR3 has 18 amino acids. The germline CDR1 and CDR2 sequences are SEHNR and FQNEAQ (reference sequence). J was trimmed by 0 bases and V by 5 bases; bases with no gene match: 9. Evenly divided among several immunoSEQ plates was the genomic DNA of each subset. Assay used: immunoSEQ multiplex PCR; TCRdb lists only in-frame clones, some missing. The sample comprises approximately 840,000 clones, about 96% of which are singletons, and about 0.25% rests with the top ten. Overall study findings and caveats: An effect of sequencing depth on clonotype sharing among donors was expected. Naive CD4 clonotypes overlapped across a few donors at roughly 4.5%.

Selected positively for CCR7 and CD45RO-negative, naive CD8 cells excluded terminally differentiated effector memory CD45RA+ cells. This clone has a handful of counts. Its target is unknown. This receptor was obtained from a man between 25 and 39 years old in good health. The sequencing input was naive CD8+ T cells sorted from blood. The rearrangement links TRBV7-9 to TRBJ2-6; 8 nucleotides agree with TRBD1. The CDR3 DNA follows: TGTGCCAGCAGCCCTAGGACAGGGAAAAACTCTGGGGCCAACGTCCTGACTTTC. This codes for CASSPRTGKNSGANVLTF.